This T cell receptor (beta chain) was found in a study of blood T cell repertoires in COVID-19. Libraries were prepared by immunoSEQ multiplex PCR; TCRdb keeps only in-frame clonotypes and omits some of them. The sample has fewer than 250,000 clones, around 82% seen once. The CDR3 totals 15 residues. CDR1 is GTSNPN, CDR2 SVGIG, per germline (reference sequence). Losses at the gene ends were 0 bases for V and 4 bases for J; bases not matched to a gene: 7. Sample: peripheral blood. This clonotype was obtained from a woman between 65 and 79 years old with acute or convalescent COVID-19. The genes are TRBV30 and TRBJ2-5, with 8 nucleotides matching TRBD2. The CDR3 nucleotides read TGTGCCTGGAGTGTACACAGCGGGAGTGGAGAGACCCAGTACTTC. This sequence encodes CAWSVHSGSGETQYF.